This paragraph covers one T cell receptor beta chain sequence. This sample is part of a study of cytomegalovirus exposure and HLA in healthy donors. Primers for the PCR totalled 60 Vbeta and 13 Jbeta. Clones were read by immunoSEQ multiplex PCR, and TCRdb kept only the in-frame ones, dropping some. The repertoire consists of about 97,000 clones, with over 70% occurring once and the leading ten covering over 9.5%. V lost 6 bases, J lost 7 bases, and 1 base stayed unmatched. This CDR3 region has 11 residues. The chain is built from TRBV23-1 and TRBJ2-7; TRBD1 matches at 9 bases. TRBV23-1 belongs to the ORF category, with a function that is uncertain. Source material: PBMCs. This TCR was sampled from a man aged 50 or older in good health and CMV-seronegative. The CDR3 loop reads CASRGQGEQYF. The CDR3, as DNA: TGCGCCAGCAGGGGACAGGGAGAGCAGTACTTC.